These 3 T cell receptor beta chains share one sample of origin, sequenced in a study of cytomegalovirus exposure and HLA in healthy donors. The PCR employed 60 Vbeta primers together with 13 Jbeta primers. Sequencing used immunoSEQ multiplex PCR; TCRdb keeps in-frame clones, though not all of them. The table records more than 150,000 clones, roughly 79% of them present only once. Sequencing input: PBMCs. All receptors derive from a woman between 40 and 55 years old in good health and CMV-seropositive.

In its sample, this clone was seen a few times. The chain combines TRBV27 with TRBJ1-4, with 8 bases lining up with TRBD1. The CDR3 extends over 17 amino acids. CDR1 is MNHEY, CDR2 SMNVEV, per germline (reference sequence). V shed 6 bases and J 8 bases; nucleotides not matched to a gene: 17. CDR3 nucleotides: TGTGCCAGCAGCCACCAACCTCCAGGGGGCGCGGGAGAAAAACTGTTTTTT. It is translated as CASSHQPPGGAGEKLFF.

This chain connects TRBV2 to TRBJ2-6, with D perhaps TRBD2 (5 bases). CDR1 and CDR2 (germline): SNHLY, FYNNEI. The CDR3 is 16 amino acids. Trimming removed 6 bases from V and 1 base from J, with 13 bases in between. The CDR3 nucleotides are TGTGCCAGCAGCGAAACGGGGATGTCTGGGGCCAACGTCCTGACTTTC. Translating gives CASSETGMSGANVLTF.

CDR3 loop: CASRRDTQYF. Here the CDR3 DNA reads TGTGCCAGCAGGCGAGATACGCAGTATTTT. This chain connects TRBV28 to TRBJ2-3; D unclear. Germline-derived CDR1 and CDR2 are MDHEN and SYDVKM. This CDR3 has 10 residues. The ends were cut back, 6 bases at V and 5 bases at J, with 3 bases in the middle.